The present T cell receptor beta chain was sequenced within a study of PD-L1 blockade in urothelial cancer. Study overall: Earlier, patients had received 0 to 3 chemotherapy regimens.

As to time point: pretreatment peripheral blood. The number of samples from each patient was between 1 and 8, taken pretreatment and on-treatment. The V end lost 3 bases, the J end lost 2 bases, and 14 bases lay between the germline ends. Germline assignment: CDR1 SGDLS and CDR2 YYNGEE. The CDR3 contains 16 residues. Repertoires were generated with immunoSEQ multiplex PCR, while TCRdb's copy carries only in-frame clones and drops some. The sample records 75,000 to 95,000 clones, about 85% being singletons. J is TRBJ2-2 and V is TRBV9, with D possibly TRBD2 on 6 matching bases. The sample consisted of PBMCs, taken around atezolizumab (anti-PD-L1) treatment. The clonotype was recovered from a man in his forties or fifties with urothelial cancer. DNA for the CDR3: TGTGCCAGCAGCGGTCGGGGGAGCGACAACACCGGGGAGCTGTTTTTT. Its protein is CASSGRGSDNTGELFF.